Listed below are T cell receptor beta chains from one sample, sequenced in a study of T cells in localized non-small cell lung cancer. Only in-frame clones appear in the TCRdb table, and some are missing; sequencing was by immunoSEQ multiplex PCR. The sample has roughly 76,000 clones, around three quarters seen once; the top ten hold about a fifth. Sequenced material: PBMCs, taken before any cancer treatment. These receptors all come from a man aged 40-75 years with stage II squamous cell lung carcinoma. The CDR3 runs from the conserved cysteine through the conserved F or W. D genes are given only for firm matches. Some rows mark clone size as missing; the rest say once, few, many or name a class of expanded clone.

clone_size	v_call	d_call	j_call	cdr3_aa	cdr3_nt
-	TRBV30	-	TRBJ1-2	CAWAPGARYGYTF	TGTGCCTGGGCCCCGGGGGCACGATATGGCTACACCTTC
-	TRBV7-2	TRBD1	TRBJ2-3	CASSVDRRTDTQYF	TGTGCCAGCAGCGTGGACAGGCGAACAGATACGCAGTATTTT
few	TRBV28	-	TRBJ2-2	CASSKELANTGELFF	TGTGCCAGCAGTAAAGAACTCGCGAACACCGGGGAGCTGTTTTTT
-	TRBV7-9	TRBD1	TRBJ2-7	CASSSDRGFSYEQYF	TGTGCCAGCTCTTCGGACAGGGGTTTCTCGTACGAGCAGTACTTC
-	TRBV29-1	-	TRBJ2-1	CSVEDGTVNEQFF	TGCAGCGTTGAAGACGGGACCGTCAATGAGCAGTTCTTC
-	TRBV2	-	TRBJ1-2	CASSEGMANYGYTF	TGTGCCAGCAGTGAAGGGATGGCTAACTATGGCTACACCTTC
once	TRBV6-6	-	TRBJ1-1	CASSYEGRANTEAFF	TGTGCCAGCAGTTACGAAGGACGGGCGAACACTGAAGCTTTCTTT
once	TRBV5-4	-	TRBJ2-1	CASSLDTNEQFF	TGTGCCAGCAGCTTGGACACGAATGAGCAGTTCTTC
-	TRBV28	TRBD1	TRBJ1-6	CASSLGTGVSPLHF	TGTGCCAGCAGTTTAGGGACAGGGGTATCACCCCTCCACTTT
-	TRBV9	-	TRBJ2-1	CASSVGQHSSYNEQFF	TGTGCCAGCAGCGTAGGACAGCACTCTTCCTACAATGAGCAGTTCTTC
-	TRBV19	TRBD1	TRBJ1-2	CASSTWTGEARGYTF	TGTGCCAGTAGTACCTGGACAGGGGAGGCTCGGGGCTACACCTTC
-	TRBV7-3	-	TRBJ1-1	CASSLSGSLGEAFF	TGTGCCAGCAGCTTAAGTGGCAGCCTAGGTGAAGCTTTCTTT
-	TRBV15	TRBD2	TRBJ2-2	CATSRDLVSSGRSTGELFF	TGTGCCACCAGCAGAGATCTGGTGTCTAGCGGGAGGAGTACCGGGGAGCTGTTTTTT
-	TRBV5-5	-	TRBJ2-7	CASSPRQNEQYF	TGTGCCAGCAGCCCCCGACAGAACGAGCAGTACTTC
-	TRBV6-1	-	TRBJ2-6	CASSGGVSGANVLTF	TGTGCCAGCAGTGGGGGGGTATCAGGGGCCAACGTCCTGACTTTC
-	TRBV18	-	TRBJ2-7	CASSPRGGNYEQYF	TGTGCCAGCTCACCACGTGGAGGGAACTACGAGCAGTACTTC
-	TRBV6-1	-	TRBJ1-1	CASSAQQHTEAFF	TGTGCCAGCAGTGCCCAGCAGCACACTGAAGCTTTCTTT
once	TRBV4-2	-	TRBJ2-7	CASSQMGSGGHEQYF	TGTGCCAGCAGCCAGATGGGAAGTGGGGGCCACGAGCAGTACTTC
once	TRBV19	-	TRBJ2-5	CASSLRGSLYQETQYF	TGTGCCAGTAGTCTCCGCGGGTCTCTGTACCAAGAGACCCAGTACTTC
few	TRBV6-4	-	TRBJ1-2	CASSDTVGGYTF	TGTGCCAGCAGTGACACCGTAGGTGGCTACACCTTC
few	TRBV15	TRBD1	TRBJ1-5	CATSTGQGARIQPQHF	TGTGCCACCAGCACTGGACAGGGGGCGCGAATCCAGCCCCAGCATTTT
-	TRBV5-4	TRBD1	TRBJ1-6	CASSDTGGYDSPLHF	TGTGCCAGCAGCGACACAGGGGGCTACGATTCACCCCTCCACTTT
-	TRBV18	TRBD1	TRBJ2-1	CASSLTMQGVYYNEQFF	TGTGCCAGCTCCCTAACTATGCAGGGGGTGTACTACAATGAGCAGTTCTTC
-	TRBV29-1	-	TRBJ2-7	CSATTLGEQYF	TGCAGCGCTACCACTTTGGGCGAGCAGTACTTC
-	TRBV30	TRBD1	TRBJ2-7	CAWSVGQAYEQYF	TGTGCCTGGAGTGTGGGACAGGCCTACGAGCAGTACTTC
few	TRBV2	-	TRBJ2-1	CASSIRGGIDEQFF	TGTGCCAGCAGTATCAGGGGTGGAATCGATGAGCAGTTCTTC
-	TRBV30	-	TRBJ1-6	CACPLGDSGNSPLHF	TGTGCCTGCCCCCTGGGGGACTCAGGCAATTCACCCCTCCACTTT
-	TRBV4-2	TRBD2	TRBJ2-5	CASSQGLAGGSGETQYF	TGTGCCAGCAGCCAAGGACTAGCGGGAGGGTCTGGAGAGACCCAGTACTTC
-	TRBV4-3	-	TRBJ2-3	CASSQDFGYLYTDTQYF	TGCGCCAGCAGCCAAGATTTTGGCTACCTCTACACAGATACGCAGTATTTT
-	TRBV2	TRBD2	TRBJ2-1	CASQRLAGYNEQFF	TGTGCCAGCCAACGACTAGCGGGCTACAATGAGCAGTTCTTC
-	TRBV27	-	TRBJ1-1	CASSSYRVTKGTEAFF	TGTGCCAGCAGCTCCTATCGGGTCACAAAGGGCACTGAAGCTTTCTTT
-	TRBV7-9	TRBD1	TRBJ2-1	CASSLGQGAYNEQFF	TGTGCCAGCAGCTTAGGACAGGGGGCTTACAATGAGCAGTTCTTC
few	TRBV4-1	-	TRBJ1-5	CASSQDSLGRNQPQHF	TGCGCCAGCAGCCAAGATTCGTTGGGGCGCAATCAGCCCCAGCATTTT
-	TRBV29-1	-	TRBJ2-2	CSAKAGGRTGELFF	TGCAGCGCTAAGGCAGGGGGGCGTACCGGGGAGCTGTTTTTT
-	TRBV5-1	-	TRBJ1-2	CASSSDYGYTF	TGCGCCAGCAGCTCCGACTATGGCTACACCTTC